The T cell receptor (beta chain) described here comes from a study of metastatic and nonmetastatic thyroid tumors. Via MiXCR, TCRdb re-called the PCR reads. The profile shows more than 85,000 clones, around 7.8% of them singletons. The entire patient cohort was treatment-naive prior to thyroid surgery. This clone was counted many times. Per the germline V gene, CDR1 is DFQATT and CDR2 is SNEGSKA (reference sequence). CDR3 length equals 13 residues. V lost 3 bases and J 4 bases, leaving 7 bases between the germline ends. This chain uses TRBV20-1 with TRBJ1-6; no clear D. This sequence was found in a female donor with papillary thyroid cancer or a benign thyroid nodule (not recorded which). Some clones in this sample may be carry-over from other donors' samples. The sequenced sample consisted of blood. CDR3: CSARDRYNSPLHF. In nucleotides, the CDR3 is TGCAGTGCTAGGGACCGATATAATTCACCCCTCCACTTT.